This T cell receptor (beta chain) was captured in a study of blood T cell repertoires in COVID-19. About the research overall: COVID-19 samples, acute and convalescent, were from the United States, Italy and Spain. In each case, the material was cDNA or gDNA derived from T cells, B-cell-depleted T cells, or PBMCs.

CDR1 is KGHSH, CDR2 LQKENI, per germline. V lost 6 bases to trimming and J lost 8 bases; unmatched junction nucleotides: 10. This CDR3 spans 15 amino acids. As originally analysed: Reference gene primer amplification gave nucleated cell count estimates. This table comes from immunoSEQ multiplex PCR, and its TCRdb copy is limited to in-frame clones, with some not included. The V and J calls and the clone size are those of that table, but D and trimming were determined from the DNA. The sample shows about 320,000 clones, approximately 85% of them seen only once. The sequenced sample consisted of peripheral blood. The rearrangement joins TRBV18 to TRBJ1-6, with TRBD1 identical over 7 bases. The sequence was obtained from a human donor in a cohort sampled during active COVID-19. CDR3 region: CASSPGTDSYSPLHF. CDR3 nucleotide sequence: TGTGCCAGCTCCCCCGGGACAGATTCTTATTCACCCCTCCACTTT.